Listed here is a single T cell receptor (beta chain). Its antigen is as yet unknown. The sample comes from a study of STAT3 mutations in large granular lymphocyte leukemia. General study results and limits: In T-cell large granular lymphocyte leukemia, about half of patients showed multiple immunodominant subclonotypes. Clonal expansion was inferred from other time points because no sample existed at each clone's first appearance.

The protocol was immunoSEQ multiplex PCR, while the TCRdb copy is restricted to in-frame clones and leaves out a portion. The table records about 5,000 clones, about 45% of them present only once. Per the germline V gene, CDR1 is LNHNV and CDR2 is YYDKDF (reference sequence). CDR3 size: 13 residues. The ends were cut back, 0 bases at V and 4 bases at J, with 7 bases in the middle. This clonotype was obtained from a woman in her 70s with T-cell large granular lymphocyte leukemia. Some clones in this sample may be carry-over from other donors' samples. The V gene is TRBV15, the J gene TRBJ2-7; D call uncertain. The sequenced material came from peripheral blood mononuclear cells. For the CDR3, the DNA is TGTGCCACCAGCAGAGATCCTGGATACGAGCAGTACTTC. It yields the protein CATSRDPGYEQYF.